Reported below is one T cell receptor beta chain. This CDR3 contains 16 residues. Germline V gene data show CDR1 as SEHNR and CDR2 as FQNEAQ (reference sequence). V trimming: 6 bases; J trimming: 5 bases; junction bases outside the gene matches: 15. The data derive from a study of blood T cells in healthy people across ages. The second PCR ran 7 to 11 cycles with a sample-barcoded 5' primer and J-beta primers. Sequencing of every sample gave 2.5 million or more CDR3-containing paired-end reads. TCRdb called the 5' RACE reads again in MiXCR, with one record for every CDR3 protein. The sample lists some 1.5 million distinct CDR3 sequences, roughly 30% occurring once.

The clonotype comes from a woman aged 25 to 39 in good health. The sample consisted of blood. The chain recombines TRBV7-9 with TRBJ2-5; 7 bases match TRBD1. The CDR3 DNA is TGTGCCAGCAGTCCACCGACAGGGCTCATTCGGGAGACCCAGTACTTC. As protein: CASSPPTGLIRETQYF.